The 32 T cell receptor beta chains in this list originate from one sample, sequenced in a study of STAT5B mutations in CD4+ large granular lymphocyte leukemia. Repertoires were generated with immunoSEQ multiplex PCR, while TCRdb's copy carries only in-frame clones and drops some. Here the sample spans fewer than 30,000 clones, more than 60% being singletons. The sample comprised CD4+ T cells from blood buffy coats. The source is a human donor in good health.

V usage is TRBV30 and J usage is TRBJ2-7; possible D gene TRBD1, 5 bases. Germline-derived CDR1 and CDR2 are GTSNPN and SVGIG (reference sequence). The ends were cut back, 1 base at V and 5 bases at J, with 15 bases in the middle. The CDR3 consists of 14 residues. The CDR3 here is CAWSDVTAANEQYV. The CDR3 coding sequence is TGTGCCTGGAGTGATGTGACAGCCGCCAACGAGCAGTACGTC.

This chain links TRBV2 with TRBJ2-5; D is possibly TRBD2 (5 bases). The CDR3 length is 12 residues. V was pared by 2 bases and J by 5 bases, with 6 bases between. In germline, CDR1 is SNHLY, CDR2 FYNNEI. CDR3 protein: CASSELAETQYF. As DNA, the CDR3 is TGTGCCAGCAGTGAATTAGCGGAGACCCAGTACTTC. Supplemented by reference TRBV2 and TRBJ2-5, the full variable domain reads EPEVTQTPSHQVTQMGQEVILRCVPISNHLYFYWYRQILGQKVEFLVSFYNNEISEKSEIFDDQFSVERPDGSNFTLKIRSTKLEDSAMYFCASSELAETQYFGPGTRLLVL.

The chain joins TRBV5-5 to TRBJ2-7; possible D gene TRBD2, 5 bases. In germline, CDR1 is SGHKS, CDR2 YYEKEE (reference sequence). The ends were cut back, 4 bases at V and 3 bases at J, with 17 bases in the middle. This CDR3 is built from 15 residues. The CDR3, as DNA: TGTGCCAGCAGCCCCCGACCCCCCGGGGACTACGAGCAGTACTTC. Residues: CASSPRPPGDYEQYF.

V and J are TRBV5-1 and TRBJ2-5; no definite D call. V shed 0 bases and J shed 2 bases, with 5 bases lying between them. This CDR3 contains 13 residues. Germline assignment: CDR1 SGHRS and CDR2 YFSETQ. This CDR3 reads CASSLGLQETQYF. CDR3 DNA: TGCGCCAGCAGCTTGGGGCTTCAAGAGACCCAGTACTTC.

The chain carries TRBV6-6 and TRBJ1-1; no clear D gene. In germline, CDR1 is MNHNY, CDR2 SVGAGI (reference sequence). Trimming shortened V by 7 bases and J by 5 bases, and 11 bases separated the two germline ends. The CDR3 consists of 12 residues. The CDR3 region is CASTLHETEAFF. CDR3 bases: TGTGCCAGCACCCTACATGAGACTGAAGCTTTCTTT.

The chain has TRBV7-2 and TRBJ2-1, with TRBD2 as a possible D gene (7 bases). Germline assignment: CDR1 SGHTA and CDR2 FQGNSA. The CDR3 runs 16 residues. Trimming left V 2 bases short and J 4 bases short, with 15 bases between. CDR3 region: CASSLLWGGGYNEQFF. The DNA of the CDR3 is TGTGCCAGCAGCTTACTGTGGGGGGGCGGTTACAATGAGCAGTTCTTC.

A remark on this clone: The junction shows a germline mismatch at one end, possibly a read error. V usage is TRBV7-7 and J usage is TRBJ2-5; weak D call: TRBD2 (5 bases). This CDR3 region has 13 residues. Germline V gives CDR1 SSHAT, CDR2 FNYEAQ (reference sequence). The CDR3 DNA sequence: TGTGCTAGCAGCCAACGACTAAGAGAGACCCAGTACTTC. It yields the protein CASSQRLRETQYF.

The chain uses TRBV2 and TRBJ2-7; unclear D gene. Trimming took off 9 bases at V and 0 bases at J, with 9 bases between the two ends. CDR3 size: 12 residues. Germline loops: CDR1 SNHLY, CDR2 FYNNEI. The CDR3 DNA is TGTGCCAGTTCTATTTCCTCCTACGAGCAGTACGTC. This encodes CASSISSYEQYV.

The CDR3 protein is CASSLGAGTQAFF. As DNA, the CDR3 is TGTGCCAGCAGCTTGGGAGCGGGGACCCAAGCTTTCTTT. The V and J genes are TRBV13 and TRBJ1-1; D perhaps matches TRBD1 (5 bases). Germline V gene sequence: CDR1 PRHDT, CDR2 FYEKMQ (reference sequence). V was pared by 3 bases and J by 9 bases, with 14 bases between. The CDR3 is 13 residues long.

The CDR3: CASSSPHGYSGNTIYF. CDR3 sequence (DNA): TGTGCCAGCAGTTCACCCCACGGCTACTCTGGAAACACCATATATTTT. V gene TRBV28 combines with J gene TRBJ1-3; no definite D call. CDR1 and CDR2 from the germline V gene are MDHEN and SYDVKM. This CDR3 has 16 residues. The V end lost 4 bases, the J end lost 0 bases, and 13 bases lay between the germline ends.

The chain is built from TRBV2 and TRBJ1-5; D is unresolved. CDR1 and CDR2 from the germline V gene are SNHLY and FYNNEI. The CDR3 length is 15 residues. V lost 4 bases to trimming and J lost 4 bases, with 14 bases between them. CDR3 DNA: TGTGCCAGCAGTGTCCTGGATTCCCTAAATCAGCCCCAGCATTTT. Amino acid sequence: CASSVLDSLNQPQHF.

J is TRBJ1-6 and V is TRBV7-2; possibly TRBD1 for D (6 bases). The CDR3 runs 15 residues. The V end lost 5 bases, the J end lost 8 bases, and 16 bases lay between the germline ends. The germline V gene has CDR1 SGHTA and CDR2 FQGNSA. The CDR3 DNA reads as TGTGCCAGCAGCGTCCAGCACAGGGCTGATTCACCCCTCCACTTT. Translation: CASSVQHRADSPLHF. Drawing the rest from reference TRBV7-2 and TRBJ1-6, the complete variable domain is GAGVSQSPSNKVTEKGKDVELRCDPISGHTALYWYRQSLGQGLEFLIYFQGNSAPDKSGLPSDRFSAERTGGSVSTLTIQRTQQEDSAVYLCASSVQHRADSPLHFGNGTRLTVT.

This chain connects TRBV29-1 to TRBJ1-2, with D possibly TRBD1 on 6 matching bases. CDR1 and CDR2 (germline): SQVTM, ANQGSEA. The CDR3 loop spans 12 amino acids. CDR3 loop: CTLRGGNYGYTF. CDR3 in DNA: TGCACCCTCAGGGGTGGAAACTATGGCTACACCTTC.

The chain is built from TRBV6-1 and TRBJ1-1; 9 nucleotides match TRBD1. The J segment lost 5 bases and the V segment lost 5 bases, leaving 3 bases of the junction unmatched. From germline, CDR1 is MNHNS and CDR2 SASEGT. The CDR3 runs 13 residues. The CDR3: CASSNGQGTEAFF. The CDR3 nucleotides read TGTGCCAGCAGTAACGGACAGGGGACTGAAGCTTTCTTT.

This sequence joins TRBV28 and TRBJ2-2, with TRBD2 matching over 12 bases. V trimming: 0 bases; J trimming: 6 bases; junction bases outside the gene matches: 5. The CDR3 is made up of 17 amino acids. Per germline, CDR1 MDHEN and CDR2 SYDVKM. The CDR3 coding sequence is TGTGCCAGCAGTTTATGGCGGCTAGCGGGAGGGCCCGGGGAGCTGTTTTTT. Translated: CASSLWRLAGGPGELFF.

The chain links TRBV30 to TRBJ2-1; weak D call: TRBD2 (6 bases). Germline V gene lookup returns CDR1 GTSNPN and CDR2 SVGIG (reference sequence). The CDR3 runs 13 residues. The V and J ends lost 2 bases and 5 bases respectively, with 10 bases between them. CDR3 region: CAWSKGTHNEQFF. For the CDR3, the DNA is TGTGCCTGGAGTAAAGGGACTCACAATGAGCAGTTCTTC.

This sequence joins TRBV15 and TRBJ2-3; D could derive from TRBD1 or TRBD2 (5 bases each). Trimming removed 0 bases at V and 2 bases at J, with 9 bases between. The CDR3 extends over 15 amino acids. Germline-derived CDR1 and CDR2 are LNHNV and YYDKDF (reference sequence). The DNA for the CDR3 is TGTGCCACCAGCAGAGAGAGGGGTAACACAGATACGCAGTATTTT. As protein: CATSRERGNTDTQYF.

This chain connects TRBV7-9 to TRBJ2-1, with D possibly being TRBD1 (6 bases). The CDR3 length is 16 residues. Between the trimmed V and J ends, which lost 1 base and 1 base, there was a span of 11 bases. Germline CDR1 reads SEHNR; CDR2 reads FQNEAQ (reference sequence). Here the CDR3 reads CASSLGGTTSYNEQFF. CDR3 DNA sequence: TGTGCCAGCAGCTTAGGGGGGACAACTTCCTACAATGAGCAGTTCTTC. Full variable domain (remainder filled in from reference TRBV7-9 and TRBJ2-1): DTGVSQNPRHKITKRGQNVTFRCDPISEHNRLYWYRQTLGQGPEFLTYFQNEAQLEKSRLLSDRFSAERPKGSFSTLEIQRTEQGDSAMYLCASSLGGTTSYNEQFFGPGTRLTVL.

The chain recombines TRBV5-4 with TRBJ1-2, with D hard to call. Germline lookup yields CDR1 SGHNT and CDR2 YYREEE (reference sequence). V was clipped by 0 bases and J by 4 bases, with 10 bases between them. The CDR3 covers 14 residues. The CDR3 bases are TGTGCCAGCAGCTTGGGGGCCAGAGGCTATGGCTACACCTTC. This translates into CASSLGARGYGYTF.

V and J are TRBV6-6 and TRBJ2-1; 7 bases line up with TRBD1. CDR1 and CDR2 (germline): MNHNY, SVGAGI (reference sequence). V was clipped by 2 bases and J by 5 bases; unmatched bases: 6. The CDR3 has 15 amino acids. CDR3 in DNA: TGTGCCAGCAGTTACCCTGGGGACAGTAACAATGAGCAGTTCTTC. It is translated as CASSYPGDSNNEQFF.

The chain is built from TRBV10-3 and TRBJ2-5, with D maybe TRBD2 (5 bases). Trimming left V 6 bases short and J 3 bases short, with 11 bases between. The CDR3 length is 13 residues. Germline lookup yields CDR1 ENHRY and CDR2 SYGVKD. The CDR3 DNA is TGTGCCATCAGCGGGCGGCGGGAAGAGACCCAGTACTTC. Encoded protein: CAISGRREETQYF.

This chain uses TRBV11-3 with TRBJ2-1; D is perhaps TRBD1 or TRBD2 (6 bases each). Germline CDR1 is SGHNT and CDR2 is YENEEA. Trimming shortened V by 5 bases and J by 2 bases, and 13 bases separated the two germline ends. The CDR3 is made up of 15 amino acids. CDR3 bases: TGTGCCAGCAGCCGTCTGGGGGGCCCCTACAATGAGCAGTTCTTC. This gives the protein CASSRLGGPYNEQFF.

This clone was detected only once. V and J are TRBV18 and TRBJ2-5, with a tentative D call TRBD2 (6 bases). Between the trimmed V and J ends, which lost 3 bases and 0 bases, there was a span of 14 bases. The CDR3 is 16 amino acids. Looked up from germline, CDR1 is KGHSH and CDR2 is LQKENI. The CDR3 DNA follows: TGTGCCAGCTCACCTCGAGTAGCGGCGAACCAAGAGACCCAGTACTTC. Translation gives CASSPRVAANQETQYF.

The J gene is TRBJ2-1, the V gene TRBV11-2; 11 bases fit TRBD2. CDR1 SGHAT and CDR2 FQNNGV come from the germline V gene. This CDR3 is 15 amino acids long. With V trimmed by 4 bases and J by 4 bases, 3 bases remained unmatched. For the CDR3, the DNA is TGTGCCAGCAGCTCGCTAGCGGGGGGTTACAATGAGCAGTTCTTC. It codes for CASSSLAGGYNEQFF.

V usage is TRBV1 and J usage is TRBJ2-3; TRBD2 is the table's D call and was not checked against the DNA. TRBV1 counts as a pseudogene. The length of the CDR3 is 17 residues. The CDR3 DNA is TGCACCAGCAGCCAAAAGTCCGGGACTAGCCTCACAGATACGCAGTATTTT. Encoded protein: CTSSQKSGTSLTDTQYF.

The chain uses TRBV27 and TRBJ1-2, with 9 bases lining up with TRBD1. J was trimmed by 8 bases and V by 2 bases; bases with no gene match: 12. Looked up from germline, CDR1 is MNHEY and CDR2 is SMNVEV (reference sequence). The CDR3 totals 16 residues. In nucleotides, the CDR3 is TGTGCCAGCAGTTTAATGCCGGGACAGGGCGATTCCGGCTACACCTTC. Amino acid sequence: CASSLMPGQGDSGYTF.

This chain uses TRBV11-2 with TRBJ1-2; D is unresolved. The length of the CDR3 is 13 residues. V lost 4 bases and J 8 bases, leaving 14 bases between the germline ends. Germline V gene lookup returns CDR1 SGHAT and CDR2 FQNNGV. The CDR3 DNA reads as TGTGCCAGCAGCTCCCGTTTCTTTCGGGGCTACACCTTC. Its translation is CASSSRFFRGYTF.

The chain couples TRBV5-6 to TRBJ2-7, with D unresolved. V was pared by 1 base and J by 7 bases, with 12 bases between. Per the germline V gene, CDR1 is SGHDT and CDR2 is YYEEEE. The CDR3 length is 13 residues. CDR3 sequence reads: CASSLTNGGEQYF. The CDR3 bases are TGTGCCAGCAGCTTGACTAATGGTGGGGAGCAGTACTTC.

The J gene is TRBJ2-3, the V gene TRBV29-1, with 7 bases lining up with TRBD2. The V and J ends lost 7 bases and 2 bases, in that order; junction bases with no gene match: 12. CDR1 SQVTM and CDR2 ANQGSEA come from the germline V gene. The CDR3 runs to 15 residues. CDR3 protein: CSARGLAVFTDTQYF. The CDR3 bases are TGCAGCGCCCGCGGTCTAGCGGTTTTCACAGATACGCAGTATTTT.

This clone has only one observation. The chain is built from TRBV28 and TRBJ1-1, with 8 bases lining up with TRBD1. Germline CDR1 is MDHEN and CDR2 is SYDVKM. J was trimmed by 5 bases and V by 6 bases; bases with no gene match: 8. This CDR3 comprises 14 residues. The CDR3 DNA reads TGTGCCAGCAGGGGCCAGGGACAGGAGACTGAAGCTTTCTTT. Translated: CASRGQGQETEAFF.

This chain links TRBV18 with TRBJ2-5; 8 bases line up with TRBD1. Germline V gene lookup returns CDR1 KGHSH and CDR2 LQKENI. The CDR3 runs to 14 residues. After removal of 4 bases from V and 5 bases from J, the junction contained 6 bases not matched to a gene. In DNA form, the CDR3 reads TGTGCCAGCTCACAAGACAGGGGACGGGAGACCCAGTACTTC. Amino acids: CASSQDRGRETQYF. Together with reference TRBV18 and TRBJ2-5, the CDR3 gives the full variable domain: NAGVMQNPRHLVRRRGQEARLRCSPMKGHSHVYWYRQLPEEGLKFMVYLQKENIIDESGMPKERFSAEFPKEGPSILRIQQVVRGDSAAYFCASSQDRGRETQYFGPGTRLLVL.

The chain carries TRBV2 and TRBJ1-1; D unclear. The germline V gene encodes CDR1 SNHLY and CDR2 FYNNEI. The CDR3 loop spans 15 amino acids. V gave up 7 bases and J gave up 1 base, with 16 bases separating them. The CDR3 region is CASNGRSGRNTEAFF. The DNA of the CDR3 is TGTGCCAGCAACGGGCGCTCGGGAAGGAACACTGAAGCTTTCTTT.